This TCR beta chain was recovered during a study of identical twins. One entry per CDR3 protein results from TCRdb running MiXCR on the 5' RACE reads. The sample includes about 1.7 million distinct CDR3 sequences, about 32% seen only once; the top ten take about 0.27%. V was pared by 3 bases and J by 9 bases, with 12 bases between. CDR3 length equals 13 residues. CDR1 and CDR2 from the germline V gene are MNHEY and SMNVEV (reference sequence). Study-wide results and limits: Models underestimated how often monozygotic twins shared out-of-frame TCR alpha. Analyses based on zero insertions could be partly confounded by invariant MAIT and iNKT cells.

This clonotype has just a few counts. The antigen remains undetermined. This chain uses TRBV27 with TRBJ2-1; tentative D call: TRBD2 (5 bases). This receptor was identified in a newborn girl in good health. The sequencing sample was made of cord blood. The CDR3 DNA sequence: TGTGCCAGCAGTTTCGGAGGAGAGGGTGAGCAGTTCTTC. Translating it yields CASSFGGEGEQFF.